Following are 15 T cell receptor beta chains from one sample sequenced in a study of beta chain features in type 1 diabetes. Expressed TCRB transcripts were sequenced after all isolated RNA was converted to cDNA. Profiling relied on immunoSEQ multiplex PCR, and the TCRdb table lists in-frame clones only, not all of them. The data show approximately 340,000 clones, with over 13% seen just once and roughly 0.017% held by the top ten. The specimen sequenced was naive CD4+ T cells from blood. The receptor set was obtained from a woman between 18 and 29 years old in good health.

V usage is TRBV29-1 and J usage is TRBJ2-1; 10 bases line up with TRBD2. The V segment lost 7 bases and the J segment 5 bases; nucleotides outside the gene matches: 8. This CDR3 has 14 residues. Germline assignment: CDR1 SQVTM and CDR2 ANQGSEA. The CDR3 bases are TGCAGCGCCTTAGCGGGAGGCACGAACAATGAGCAGTTCTTC. Its translation is CSALAGGTNNEQFF.

This clone was counted between two and nine times. The chain recombines TRBV7-2 with TRBJ2-3; a possible D gene is TRBD2 (6 bases). This CDR3 is built from 15 residues. CDR1 and CDR2 (germline): SGHTA, FQGNSA. V shed 4 bases and J shed 4 bases, with 15 bases lying between them. CDR3 loop: CASSSPGRDADTQYF. CDR3 DNA sequence: TGTGCCAGCAGCTCCCCGGGGCGGGATGCAGATACGCAGTATTTT.

This clone was detected a few times. The chain employs TRBV5-1 and TRBJ1-1, with D possibly being TRBD1 (6 bases). Germline V gene data show CDR1 as SGHRS and CDR2 as YFSETQ. Trimming removed 3 bases at V and 1 base at J, with 13 bases between. The CDR3 loop spans 15 amino acids. The DNA of the CDR3 is TGCGCCAGCAGCTGGGATGGACAGTCGAACACTGAAGCTTTCTTT. Residues: CASSWDGQSNTEAFF.

The rearrangement joins TRBV30 to TRBJ2-1, with TRBD1 identical over 9 bases. Germline V gene data show CDR1 as GTSNPN and CDR2 as SVGIG (reference sequence). This CDR3 is built from 15 residues. V trimming: 5 bases; J trimming: 4 bases; junction bases outside the gene matches: 9. CDR3: CAWLLRDRAYNEQFF. CDR3 nucleotides: TGTGCCTGGCTTCTCCGGGACAGGGCTTACAATGAGCAGTTCTTC.

The rearrangement links TRBV29-1 to TRBJ2-3, with a weak D call TRBD1 (6 bases). Germline CDR1 is SQVTM and CDR2 is ANQGSEA. V gave up 3 bases and J gave up 0 bases, with 10 bases separating them. This CDR3 has 14 amino acids. The CDR3 DNA is TGCAGCGTTGAGGGGACACCCAGCACAGATACGCAGTATTTT. Its translation: CSVEGTPSTDTQYF.

This clone was counted a single time. V and J are TRBV5-1 and TRBJ1-1; 7 positions match TRBD1. This CDR3 comprises 12 residues. The germline V gene encodes CDR1 SGHRS and CDR2 YFSETQ. The trim removed 4 bases at V and 11 bases at J, leaving 8 bases unmatched. The CDR3 loop reads CASSPGQATAFF. In DNA, the CDR3 is TGCGCCAGCAGCCCAGGACAGGCAACCGCTTTCTTT.

The CDR3 protein is CAWSDWAGRETQYF. The DNA for the CDR3 is TGTGCCTGGAGTGATTGGGCGGGTAGAGAGACCCAGTACTTC. This sequence joins TRBV30 and TRBJ2-5; D might be TRBD2 (5 bases). CDR1 is GTSNPN and CDR2 is SVGIG in the germline V gene (reference sequence). V was clipped by 1 base and J by 4 bases, with 13 bases between them. This CDR3 spans 14 amino acids.

This clone has only a few counts. The chain employs TRBV4-2 and TRBJ1-4, with D possibly being TRBD1 (6 bases). The germline V and J ends were trimmed by 1 base and 7 bases, with 16 bases remaining between them. CDR1 is LGHNA, CDR2 YNFKEQ, per germline. The CDR3 runs to 16 residues. CDR3 DNA sequence: TGTGCCAGCAGCCAAGGGAAACAGGGATCCAGTGAAAAACTGTTTTTT. Translated: CASSQGKQGSSEKLFF.

A remark on this clone: Other DNA variants within this sample encode the same CDR3. The chain has TRBV5-1 and TRBJ1-2, with 8 bases that match TRBD1. The germline gives CDR1 SGHRS, CDR2 YFSETQ. This CDR3 comprises 13 residues. V dropped 4 bases and J dropped 4; count of bases not matched to a gene: 3. The CDR3 reads CASSLDRVYGYTF. CDR3 DNA sequence: TGCGCCAGCAGCCTGGACAGGGTCTATGGCTACACCTTC.

The CDR3 DNA follows: TGCAGCGTTTCCACAGTCAACACTGAAGCTTTCTTT. Protein: CSVSTVNTEAFF. The chain is built from TRBV29-1 and TRBJ1-1; D uncertain. Trimming removed 5 bases from V and 2 bases from J, with 9 bases in between. The length of the CDR3 is 12 residues. Germline V lookup: CDR1 SQVTM, CDR2 ANQGSEA.

This clone appeared a single time. The chain employs TRBV18 and TRBJ2-7; 8 bases are a match to TRBD1. V was pared by 6 bases and J by 5 bases, with 12 bases of the junction left unmatched. This CDR3 has 15 amino acids. The germline gives CDR1 KGHSH, CDR2 LQKENI. The CDR3 DNA sequence: TGTGCCAGCTCGAGGCGGGCAGGGGGCCTCGACGAGCAGTACTTC. Amino acids: CASSRRAGGLDEQYF.

The table lists this clone with a few counts. J is TRBJ2-6 and V is TRBV7-9; 8 bases agree with TRBD1. Germline V gene lookup returns CDR1 SEHNR and CDR2 FQNEAQ (reference sequence). Trimming removed 3 bases from V and 2 bases from J; junction bases left unmatched: 3. The CDR3 consists of 16 residues. The CDR3 bases are TGTGCCAGCAGCTTGCAGGGGGCCCCTGGGGCCAACGTCCTGACTTTC. Its protein is CASSLQGAPGANVLTF.

A word on this clone: At one of its ends the junction is not consistent with the germline gene, which may arise from a read error. The chain joins TRBV7-7 to TRBJ2-6; D possibly corresponds to TRBD2 (5 bases). This CDR3 is built from 16 residues. Germline-derived CDR1 and CDR2 are SSHAT and FNYEAQ (reference sequence). CDR3 residues: CASSLAQVSGANVLTF. The DNA of the CDR3 is TGTGCTAGCAGCTTAGCGCAGGTCTCTGGGGCCAACGTCCTGACTTTC.

The genes are TRBV29-1 and TRBJ1-1; maybe TRBD1 (6 bases). CDR3 length: 11 residues. Germline V lookup: CDR1 SQVTM, CDR2 ANQGSEA. V was pared by 4 bases and J by 7 bases, with 10 bases between. CDR3: CSVVGTHEAFF. CDR3 nucleotide sequence: TGCAGCGTTGTCGGGACACATGAAGCTTTCTTT.

This clone was counted only a few times. The chain employs TRBV30 and TRBJ1-1, with 7 bases that match TRBD1. Trimming removed 4 bases from V and 5 bases from J; junction bases left unmatched: 7. CDR1 is GTSNPN and CDR2 is SVGIG in the germline V gene (reference sequence). The CDR3 covers 13 residues. CDR3 residues: CAWTPGGYTEAFF. In DNA, the CDR3 is TGTGCCTGGACGCCAGGGGGTTATACTGAAGCTTTCTTT.